This entry concerns a single T cell receptor (beta chain). The source of the sample is a study of long-term antiretroviral therapy in people with HIV. The wider study: Some samples came about a decade before the 2015 immediate-ART recommendation, and these were the earliest.

The run of the v3.0 immunoSEQ assay was at survey level. Data came from immunoSEQ multiplex PCR; TCRdb stores just in-frame clones and leaves some out. The sample has approximately 31,000 clones, more than 60% seen once. V was cut by 4 bases and J by 1 base, with 7 bases left in between. The germline CDR1 and CDR2 sequences are MNHEY and SVGAGI. The CDR3 consists of 13 residues. The rearrangement uses TRBV6-5 and TRBJ1-1; D unresolved. The source is a woman aged 45 to 65 with HIV. Here the sequenced sample was unsorted PBMCs, taken 3.1 years after starting antiretroviral therapy. The CDR3 region is CASSFGKNTEAFF. As DNA, the CDR3 is TGTGCCAGCAGTTTCGGAAAGAACACTGAAGCTTTCTTT.